The following is a TCR beta chain sequence with its context. At least ten counts were recorded for this clonotype. No antigen is known for it. One base away there is no much larger clone; base qualities are not given. Measured from the cysteine to the phenylalanine, the CDR3 is 14 residues long. CDR3 DNA is the only sequence kept; it has 42 bases, read in frame from the first base. At the junction V is shortened by 7 bases and J by 1 base, with 13 bases in between. As encoded in the germline V gene, CDR1 is SGHTA while CDR2 is FQGNSA. The sample belongs to a study of T cell repertoires in cytomegalovirus infection (dated by TCRdb to 2018 to 2020). Study-level background: Donor HLA type was relevant to the analysis, as public TCR beta signatures indicated carriage of CMV infection together with the matching HLA type. The study at large found these results: Cumulative frequency of public TCR beta family members discriminated carriers of CMV infection plus the relevant HLA type in this cohort and an independent roughly 320-donor cohort. The ex vivo response was dominated by HLA-C-restricted CMV-specific TCR beta clonotypes, which also provided the single most frequent clonotype in two of eight donors.

The instrument was an Illumina HiSeq 1500. The public reads were run again by TCRdb, first through fastp at Q25 and then through MiXCR, and only productive beta chains were kept. CDR3 protein sequences are deduplicated, and each keeps its most common genes and DNA. The sample records approximately 500,000 distinct CDR3 sequences, around 27% of which are singletons. The top ten constitute less than 15% of the sample. The sequencing input was PBMCs. The origin of this receptor is a human donor in good health (CMV status not recorded). Some clones in this sample may be carry-over from other donors' samples. Here the chain combines TRBV7-2 and TRBJ1-1, with an unclear D gene assignment. The CDR3 reads as follows: CASTMSPTNTEAFF. The nucleotides are TGTGCCAGCACCATGTCCCCAACGAACACTGAAGCTTTCTTT.